This TCR beta chain appears in the sequencing data of a study of T cell responses to AZD1222 COVID-19 vaccine. Study-wide results and limits: Baseline seropositives among AZD1222 recipients totaled only 5 to 7. Samples come after the peak T cell response, not at day 14. Vaccination with two AZD1222 doses was followed by a rise in Spike-specific TCR breadth and depth.

Comment on this clone: The antigen is undetermined.

V lost 4 bases and J lost 0, with 13 bases in between. Germline V gene sequence: CDR1 SGHRS, CDR2 YFSETQ. This CDR3 is 15 amino acids long. This table comes from immunoSEQ multiplex PCR, and its TCRdb copy is limited to in-frame clones, with some not included. The sample contains roughly 130,000 clones, approximately 85% of which appear only once. This chain connects TRBV5-1 to TRBJ1-1; perhaps TRBD1 as D (6 bases). The source was peripheral blood, collected on day 0 of MenACWY control vaccination. The sequence was obtained from an adult in good health. CDR3 DNA sequence: TGCGCCAGCAGCAAGGACGGACAGTTGAACACTGAAGCTTTCTTT. Its protein is CASSKDGQLNTEAFF.